A selection of T cell receptor beta chains follows, all from one sample in a study of cytomegalovirus exposure and HLA in healthy donors. The data were produced by immunoSEQ multiplex PCR, yet TCRdb's version contains in-frame clones alone and is incomplete. The sample holds 85,000 to 130,000 clones; 75% to 80% are singletons and the top ten take 4.5% to 7%. The material sequenced was PBMCs. Receptors were obtained from a man aged 55 to 70 in good health and CMV-seropositive. Each CDR3 is given with its conserved first and last residue. Each record gives: clone size, CDR3 length, V gene, J gene, D gene, CDR3 protein, CDR3 DNA. The D gene is left open where the match is weak. The size field is filled for only some rows; it gives once, few, many or a size class.

clone_size: NA
cdr3_length: 12
v_call: TRBV25-1
j_call: TRBJ2-5
d_call: NA
cdr3_aa: CASSPLTETQYF
cdr3_nt: TGTGCCAGCTCTCCTCTAACCGAGACCCAGTACTTC

clone_size: few
cdr3_length: 13
v_call: TRBV10-2
j_call: TRBJ1-6
d_call: NA
cdr3_aa: CASQGFFNSPLHF
cdr3_nt: TGCGCCAGCCAGGGTTTTTTTAATTCACCCCTCCACTTT

clone_size: NA
cdr3_length: 15
v_call: TRBV5-1
j_call: TRBJ2-3
d_call: TRBD1
cdr3_aa: CASSWGQGSTDTQYF
cdr3_nt: TGCGCCAGCAGCTGGGGACAGGGGAGCACAGATACGCAGTATTTT

clone_size: NA
cdr3_length: 14
v_call: TRBV6-5
j_call: TRBJ1-4
d_call: NA
cdr3_aa: CASSFDRLDEKLFF
cdr3_nt: TGTGCCAGCAGTTTTGACAGATTAGATGAAAAACTGTTTTTT

clone_size: NA
cdr3_length: 13
v_call: TRBV25-1
j_call: TRBJ1-2
d_call: TRBD1
cdr3_aa: CASRDRDRDGYTF
cdr3_nt: TGTGCCAGCCGAGACAGGGACCGGGATGGCTACACCTTC

clone_size: NA
cdr3_length: 22
v_call: TRBV13
j_call: TRBJ2-2
d_call: TRBD1
cdr3_aa: CASSLGPVGTGGPGEGSGELFF
cdr3_nt: TGTGCCAGCAGCTTAGGCCCGGTCGGGACAGGGGGTCCGGGCGAAGGGTCCGGGGAGCTGTTTTTT

clone_size: NA
cdr3_length: 17
v_call: TRBV4-2
j_call: TRBJ2-7
d_call: TRBD2
cdr3_aa: CASSQETASGVSYEQYF
cdr3_nt: TGTGCCAGCAGCCAAGAGACAGCTAGCGGGGTCTCCTACGAGCAGTACTTC

clone_size: few
cdr3_length: 15
v_call: TRBV4-3
j_call: TRBJ1-2
d_call: NA
cdr3_aa: CASSRAREGNYGYTF
cdr3_nt: TGCGCCAGCAGCCGAGCGCGGGAGGGGAACTATGGCTACACCTTC

clone_size: NA
cdr3_length: 15
v_call: TRBV15
j_call: TRBJ1-2
d_call: NA
cdr3_aa: CATSRDRQGDYGYTF
cdr3_nt: TGTGCCACCAGCAGAGATCGTCAGGGCGATTATGGCTACACCTTC

clone_size: NA
cdr3_length: 12
v_call: TRBV29-1
j_call: TRBJ2-3
d_call: NA
cdr3_aa: CTAGESTDTQYF
cdr3_nt: TGCACCGCAGGTGAGAGCACAGATACGCAGTATTTT

clone_size: NA
cdr3_length: 13
v_call: TRBV6-5
j_call: TRBJ1-4
d_call: NA
cdr3_aa: CASSRLRNEKLFF
cdr3_nt: TGTGCCAGCAGTCGCTTACGGAATGAAAAACTGTTTTTT

clone_size: NA
cdr3_length: 14
v_call: TRBV6-1
j_call: TRBJ1-1
d_call: TRBD1
cdr3_aa: CASSATGVPNEAFF
cdr3_nt: TGTGCCAGCAGCGCAACAGGGGTACCGAACGAAGCTTTCTTT

clone_size: NA
cdr3_length: 16
v_call: TRBV25-1
j_call: TRBJ2-2
d_call: TRBD2
cdr3_aa: CASSDGRGAGTGELFF
cdr3_nt: TGTGCCAGCAGTGACGGGAGGGGCGCGGGCACCGGGGAGCTGTTTTTT

clone_size: NA
cdr3_length: 13
v_call: TRBV7-7
j_call: TRBJ1-5
d_call: NA
cdr3_aa: CASSAGQGWPQHF
cdr3_nt: TGTGCCAGCAGCGCAGGACAAGGGTGGCCCCAGCATTTT

clone_size: NA
cdr3_length: 16
v_call: TRBV6-5
j_call: TRBJ2-1
d_call: TRBD1
cdr3_aa: CASSYGTGGRYNEQFF
cdr3_nt: TGTGCCAGCAGTTACGGGACAGGGGGCCGGTACAATGAGCAGTTCTTC

clone_size: once
cdr3_length: 14
v_call: TRBV6-5
j_call: TRBJ2-1
d_call: TRBD2
cdr3_aa: CASSYGGGTNEQFF
cdr3_nt: TGTGCCAGCAGTTACGGCGGGGGTACCAATGAGCAGTTCTTC

clone_size: few
cdr3_length: 13
v_call: TRBV11-2
j_call: TRBJ1-1
d_call: NA
cdr3_aa: CASSLDRRGEAFF
cdr3_nt: TGTGCCAGCAGCTTAGACAGAAGGGGTGAAGCTTTCTTT

clone_size: NA
cdr3_length: 14
v_call: TRBV28
j_call: TRBJ2-1
d_call: TRBD1
cdr3_aa: CASSSGTDYNEQFF
cdr3_nt: TGTGCCAGCAGTTCAGGGACAGACTACAATGAGCAGTTCTTC

clone_size: NA
cdr3_length: 15
v_call: TRBV2
j_call: TRBJ1-5
d_call: NA
cdr3_aa: CASSEGGTSNQPQHF
cdr3_nt: TGTGCCAGCAGTGAAGGAGGAACTAGCAATCAGCCCCAGCATTTT

clone_size: few
cdr3_length: 14
v_call: TRBV11-2
j_call: TRBJ1-6
d_call: NA
cdr3_aa: CASRLTGHNSPLHF
cdr3_nt: TGTGCCAGCAGGCTTACAGGGCATAATTCACCCCTCCACTTT

clone_size: NA
cdr3_length: 15
v_call: TRBV19
j_call: TRBJ2-5
d_call: NA
cdr3_aa: CATATGGLIQETQYF
cdr3_nt: TGTGCCACCGCTACAGGCGGTCTTATTCAAGAGACCCAGTACTTC

clone_size: NA
cdr3_length: 16
v_call: TRBV7-2
j_call: TRBJ2-1
d_call: TRBD2
cdr3_aa: CASSLVGTSGYNEQFF
cdr3_nt: TGTGCCAGCAGCTTAGTAGGGACTAGCGGGTACAATGAGCAGTTCTTC

clone_size: NA
cdr3_length: 17
v_call: TRBV28
j_call: TRBJ1-6
d_call: NA
cdr3_aa: CASSFRGRDSGYSPLHF
cdr3_nt: TGTGCCAGCAGTTTTCGGGGCAGGGATAGCGGGTATTCACCCCTCCACTTT

clone_size: NA
cdr3_length: 16
v_call: TRBV5-4
j_call: TRBJ1-1
d_call: TRBD1
cdr3_aa: CATAFGTGREYAEAFF
cdr3_nt: TGTGCCACCGCCTTCGGGACAGGGAGGGAGTACGCTGAAGCTTTCTTT

clone_size: NA
cdr3_length: 16
v_call: TRBV19
j_call: TRBJ2-1
d_call: TRBD1
cdr3_aa: CASSINSPGDSHEQFF
cdr3_nt: TGTGCCAGTAGTATTAATAGTCCTGGGGACAGCCATGAGCAGTTCTTC

clone_size: once
cdr3_length: 13
v_call: TRBV2
j_call: TRBJ2-7
d_call: NA
cdr3_aa: CASSEQGFNEQYF
cdr3_nt: TGTGCCAGCAGTGAACAGGGATTCAACGAGCAGTACTTC

clone_size: NA
cdr3_length: 14
v_call: TRBV7-8
j_call: TRBJ2-7
d_call: NA
cdr3_aa: CASSLMGQAYEQYF
cdr3_nt: TGTGCCAGCAGCTTAATGGGTCAGGCCTACGAGCAGTACTTC